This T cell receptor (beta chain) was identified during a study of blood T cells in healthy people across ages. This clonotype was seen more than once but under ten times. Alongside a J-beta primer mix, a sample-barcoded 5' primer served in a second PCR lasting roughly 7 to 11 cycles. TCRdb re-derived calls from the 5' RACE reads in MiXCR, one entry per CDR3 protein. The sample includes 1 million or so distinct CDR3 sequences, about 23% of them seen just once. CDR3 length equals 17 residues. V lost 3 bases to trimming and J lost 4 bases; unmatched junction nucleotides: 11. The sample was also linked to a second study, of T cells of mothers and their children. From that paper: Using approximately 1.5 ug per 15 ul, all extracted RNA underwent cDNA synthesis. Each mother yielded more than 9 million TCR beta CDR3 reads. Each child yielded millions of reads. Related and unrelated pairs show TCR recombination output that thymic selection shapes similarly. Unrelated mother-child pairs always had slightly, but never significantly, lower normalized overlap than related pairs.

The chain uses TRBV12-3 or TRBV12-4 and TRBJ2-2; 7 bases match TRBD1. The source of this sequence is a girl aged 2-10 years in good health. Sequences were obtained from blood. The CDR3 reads CASSFPMGQTITGELFF. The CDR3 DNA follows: TGTGCCAGCAGTTTCCCTATGGGACAGACCATCACCGGGGAGCTGTTTTTT.